This TCR beta chain is from a study of T cell responses to AZD1222 COVID-19 vaccine. Trimming cost V 3 bases and J 7 bases; bases outside gene matches: 4. The CDR3 has 15 amino acids. Germline CDR1 reads SNHLY; CDR2 reads FYNNEI. Findings of the study overall: All repertoire sampling was performed exclusively after the peak T cell response.

About this clone itself: What it binds is not known.

Generated by immunoSEQ multiplex PCR, the TCRdb table keeps only in-frame clones and is missing some. The repertoire holds about 97,000 clones, 88% seen once, with less than 3% in the top ten. The source material was peripheral blood, sampled on day 0 of AZD1222 vaccination. This receptor was taken from an adult in good health. The rearrangement uses TRBV2 and TRBJ1-6, with 9 bases identical to TRBD1. Here the CDR3 reads CASSDSGTGNSPLHF. The CDR3 DNA is TGTGCCAGCAGTGATTCCGGGACAGGGAATTCACCCCTCCACTTT.